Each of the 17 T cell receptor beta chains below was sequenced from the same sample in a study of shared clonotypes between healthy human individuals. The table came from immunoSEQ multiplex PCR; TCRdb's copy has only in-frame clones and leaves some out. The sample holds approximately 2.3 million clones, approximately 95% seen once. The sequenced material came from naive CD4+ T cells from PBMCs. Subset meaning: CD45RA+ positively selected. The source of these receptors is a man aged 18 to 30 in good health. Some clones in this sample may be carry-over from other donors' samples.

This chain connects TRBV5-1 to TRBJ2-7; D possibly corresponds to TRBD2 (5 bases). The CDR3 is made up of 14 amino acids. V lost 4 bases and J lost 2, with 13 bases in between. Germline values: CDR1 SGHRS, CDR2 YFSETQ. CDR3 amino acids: CASSPSGEAYEQYF. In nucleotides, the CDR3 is TGCGCCAGCAGCCCCTCCGGGGAAGCCTACGAGCAGTACTTC. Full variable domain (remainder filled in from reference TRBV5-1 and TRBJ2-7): KAGVTQTPRYLIKTRGQQVTLSCSPISGHRSVSWYQQTPGQGLQFLFEYFSETQRNKGNFPGRFSGRQFSNSRSEMNVSTLELGDSALYLCASSPSGEAYEQYFGPGTRLTVT.

The CDR3 region has the DNA TGCGCCAGCAGTAGGGACAGGGCTAGCGGGAGTCAATACGAGCAGTACTTC. Its protein is CASSRDRASGSQYEQYF. J is TRBJ2-7 and V is TRBV10-2; D is perhaps TRBD2 (10 bases). Germline V gene sequence: CDR1 WSHSY, CDR2 SAAADI. The germline V and J ends were trimmed by 5 bases and 4 bases, with 24 bases remaining between them. This CDR3 spans 17 amino acids.

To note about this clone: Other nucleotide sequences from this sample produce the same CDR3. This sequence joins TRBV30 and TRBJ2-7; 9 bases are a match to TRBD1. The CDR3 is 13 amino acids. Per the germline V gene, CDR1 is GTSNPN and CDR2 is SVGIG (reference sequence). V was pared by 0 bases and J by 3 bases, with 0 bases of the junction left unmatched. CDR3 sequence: CAWSVGQGYEQYF. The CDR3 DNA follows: TGTGCCTGGAGTGTGGGACAGGGCTACGAGCAGTACTTC.

For the CDR3, the DNA is TGTGCCAGCAGCTGGCTAGGACAGGGCAACGACGAGCAGTACTTC. Amino acid sequence: CASSWLGQGNDEQYF. V usage is TRBV7-2 and J usage is TRBJ2-7; 8 positions match TRBD1. Germline lookup yields CDR1 SGHTA and CDR2 FQGNSA. CDR3 length: 15 residues. V gave up 4 bases and J gave up 5 bases; unmatched junction bases: 10. The full variable domain, with the rest looked up from reference TRBV7-2 and TRBJ2-7, is GAGVSQSPSNKVTEKGKDVELRCDPISGHTALYWYRQSLGQGLEFLIYFQGNSAPDKSGLPSDRFSAERTGGSVSTLTIQRTQQEDSAVYLCASSWLGQGNDEQYFGPGTRLTVT.

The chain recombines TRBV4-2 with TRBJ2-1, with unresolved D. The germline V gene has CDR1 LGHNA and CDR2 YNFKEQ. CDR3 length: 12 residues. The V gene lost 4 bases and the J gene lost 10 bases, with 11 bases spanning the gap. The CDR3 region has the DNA TGTGCCAGCAGCCGGGATTTAGCCGAGCAGTTCTTC. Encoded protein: CASSRDLAEQFF.

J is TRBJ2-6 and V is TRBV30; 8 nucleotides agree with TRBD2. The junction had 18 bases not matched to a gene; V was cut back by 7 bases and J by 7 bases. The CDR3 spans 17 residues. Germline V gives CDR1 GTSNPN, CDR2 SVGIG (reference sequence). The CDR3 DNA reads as TGTGCCTTACATTTTAGCGGGAACACTCTGGGAGCCAACGTCCTGACTTTC. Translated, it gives CALHFSGNTLGANVLTF.

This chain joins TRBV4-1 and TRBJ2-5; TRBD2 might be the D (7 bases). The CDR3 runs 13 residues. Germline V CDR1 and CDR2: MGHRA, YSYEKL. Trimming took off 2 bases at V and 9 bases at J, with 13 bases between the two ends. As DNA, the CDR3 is TGCGCCAGCAGCCAACTAAGGGGGGGGGCCCAGTACTTC. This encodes CASSQLRGGAQYF.

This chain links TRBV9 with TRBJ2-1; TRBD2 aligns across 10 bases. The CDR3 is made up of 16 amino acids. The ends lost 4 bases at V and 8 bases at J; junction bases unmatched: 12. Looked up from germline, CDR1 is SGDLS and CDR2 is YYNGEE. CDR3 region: CASSPASGRAWDEQFF. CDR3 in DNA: TGTGCCAGCAGCCCGGCGAGCGGGAGGGCTTGGGATGAGCAGTTCTTC. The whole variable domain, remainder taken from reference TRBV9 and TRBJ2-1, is DSGVTQTPKHLITATGQRVTLRCSPRSGDLSVYWYQQSLDQGLQFLIQYYNGEERAKGNILERFSAQQFPDLHSELNLSSLELGDSALYFCASSPASGRAWDEQFFGPGTRLTVL.

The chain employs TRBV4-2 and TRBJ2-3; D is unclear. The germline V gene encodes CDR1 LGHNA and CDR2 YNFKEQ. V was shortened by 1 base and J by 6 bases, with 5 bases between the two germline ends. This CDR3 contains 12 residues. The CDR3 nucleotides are TGTGCCAGCAGCCAAGGCTGGGATACGCAGTATTTT. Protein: CASSQGWDTQYF.

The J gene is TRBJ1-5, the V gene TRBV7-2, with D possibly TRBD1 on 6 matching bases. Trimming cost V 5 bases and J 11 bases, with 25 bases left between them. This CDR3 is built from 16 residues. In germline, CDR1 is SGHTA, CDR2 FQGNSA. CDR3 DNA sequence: TGTGCCAGCAGCCCAGGGGACGGCTTGCCCCCCGACGCCCAGCATTTT. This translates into CASSPGDGLPPDAQHF.

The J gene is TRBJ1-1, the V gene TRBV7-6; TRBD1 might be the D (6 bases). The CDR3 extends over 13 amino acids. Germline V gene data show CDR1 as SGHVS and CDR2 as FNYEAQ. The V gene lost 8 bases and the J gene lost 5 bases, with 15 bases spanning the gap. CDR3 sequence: CASSPGGRTEAFF. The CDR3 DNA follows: TGTGCCAGCTCCCCCGGGGGGCGGACTGAAGCTTTCTTT.

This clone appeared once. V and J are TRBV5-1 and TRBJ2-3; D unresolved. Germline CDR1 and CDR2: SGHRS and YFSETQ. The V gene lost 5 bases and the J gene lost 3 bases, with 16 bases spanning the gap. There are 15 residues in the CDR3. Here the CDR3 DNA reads TGCGCCAGCAGTCGGCAGGCAAGCAAAACAGATACGCAGTATTTT. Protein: CASSRQASKTDTQYF.

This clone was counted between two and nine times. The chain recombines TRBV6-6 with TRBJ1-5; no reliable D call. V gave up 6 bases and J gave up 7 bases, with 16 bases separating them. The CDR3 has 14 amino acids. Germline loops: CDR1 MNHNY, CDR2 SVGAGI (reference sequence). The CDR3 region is CASRGGRSGQPQHF. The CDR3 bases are TGTGCCAGCAGGGGCGGACGATCGGGGCAGCCCCAGCATTTT.

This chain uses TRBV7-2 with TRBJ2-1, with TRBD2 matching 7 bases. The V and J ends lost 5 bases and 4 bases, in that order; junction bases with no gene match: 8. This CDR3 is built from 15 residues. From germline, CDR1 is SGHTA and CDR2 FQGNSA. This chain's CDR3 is CASSISSGVYNEQFF. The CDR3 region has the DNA TGTGCCAGCAGCATTTCTAGCGGAGTGTACAATGAGCAGTTCTTC. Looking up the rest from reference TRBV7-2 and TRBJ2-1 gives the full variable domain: GAGVSQSPSNKVTEKGKDVELRCDPISGHTALYWYRQSLGQGLEFLIYFQGNSAPDKSGLPSDRFSAERTGGSVSTLTIQRTQQEDSAVYLCASSISSGVYNEQFFGPGTRLTVL.

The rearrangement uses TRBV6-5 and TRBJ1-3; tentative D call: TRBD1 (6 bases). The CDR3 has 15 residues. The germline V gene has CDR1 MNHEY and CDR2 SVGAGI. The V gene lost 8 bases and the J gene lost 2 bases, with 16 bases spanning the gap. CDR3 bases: TGTGCCAGCTCGCGAGGCAGGGGCACTGGAAACACCATATATTTT. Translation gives CASSRGRGTGNTIYF.

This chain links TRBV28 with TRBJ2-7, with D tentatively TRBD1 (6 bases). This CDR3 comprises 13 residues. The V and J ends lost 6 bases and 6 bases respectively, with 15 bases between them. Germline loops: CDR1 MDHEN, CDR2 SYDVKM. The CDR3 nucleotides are TGTGCCAGCAGGCGACAGGTTAGGCGCGAGCAGTACTTC. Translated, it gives CASRRQVRREQYF.

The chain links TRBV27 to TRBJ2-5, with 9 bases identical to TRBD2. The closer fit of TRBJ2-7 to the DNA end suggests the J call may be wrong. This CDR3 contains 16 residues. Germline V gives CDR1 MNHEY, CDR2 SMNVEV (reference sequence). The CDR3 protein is CASSLTSGRPSYEQYF. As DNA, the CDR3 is TGTGCCAGCAGTTTAACAAGCGGGAGGCCCTCCTACGAGCAGTACTTC.